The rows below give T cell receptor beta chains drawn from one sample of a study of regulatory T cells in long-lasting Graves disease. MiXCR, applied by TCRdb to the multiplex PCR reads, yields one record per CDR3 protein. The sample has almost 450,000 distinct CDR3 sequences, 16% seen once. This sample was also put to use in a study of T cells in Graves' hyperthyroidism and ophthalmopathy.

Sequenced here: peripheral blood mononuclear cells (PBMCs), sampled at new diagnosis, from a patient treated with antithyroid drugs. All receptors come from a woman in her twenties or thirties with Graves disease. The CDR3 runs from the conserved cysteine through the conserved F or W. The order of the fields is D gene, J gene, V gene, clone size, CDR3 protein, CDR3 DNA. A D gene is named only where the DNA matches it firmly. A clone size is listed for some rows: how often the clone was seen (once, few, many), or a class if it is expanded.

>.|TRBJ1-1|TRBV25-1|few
CASSDPEPNTEAFF
TGTGCCAGCAGTGATCCCGAGCCAAACACTGAAGCTTTCTTT
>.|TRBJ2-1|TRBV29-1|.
CSVGPRVNDEQFF
TGCAGCGTCGGACCGCGGGTGAACGATGAGCAGTTCTTC
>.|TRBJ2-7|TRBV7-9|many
CASSMRQAYEQYF
TGTGCCAGCAGCATGAGACAGGCCTACGAGCAGTACTTC
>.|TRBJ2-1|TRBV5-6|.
CASSLDLNEQFF
TGTGCCAGCAGCTTGGATCTCAATGAGCAGTTCTTC
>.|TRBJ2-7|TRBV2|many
CASSEGRRGIWDYEQYF
TGTGCCAGCAGTGAAGGCCGACGCGGGATATGGGACTACGAGCAGTACTTC
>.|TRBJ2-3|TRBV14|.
CASSQVSTDTQCF
TGTGCCAGCAGCCAAGTCAGCACAGATACGCAGTGTTTT
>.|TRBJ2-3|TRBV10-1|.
CASSKSTRDTQYF
TGCGCCAGCAGTAAGTCGACAAGAGATACGCAGTATTTT
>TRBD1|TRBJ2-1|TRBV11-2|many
CASSSVGTGGRYEQFF
TGTGCCAGCAGCTCTGTCGGGACAGGGGGTCGGTATGAGCAGTTCTTC
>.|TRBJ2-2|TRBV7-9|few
CVTMPGELFF
TGTGTTACCATGCCCGGGGAGCTGTTTTTT
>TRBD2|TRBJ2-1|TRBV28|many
CAWKRGIQANEQFF
TGTGCCTGGAAGCGGGGGATTCAGGCGAATGAGCAGTTCTTC
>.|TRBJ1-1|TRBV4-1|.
CASSQPSLGPKNTEAFF
TGCGCCAGCAGCCAACCCTCCCTGGGACCGAAGAACACTGAAGCTTTCTTT
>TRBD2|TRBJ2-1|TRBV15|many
CATNPSGTYNEQFF
TGTGCCACCAACCCTAGCGGGACCTACAATGAGCAGTTCTTC
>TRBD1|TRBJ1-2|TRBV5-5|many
CASSWGQGDVYGYTF
TGTGCCAGCAGCTGGGGACAGGGGGACGTGTATGGCTACACCTTC
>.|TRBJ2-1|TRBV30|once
CACEGFLSYNEQFF
TGTGCATGTGAGGGCTTCCTCTCCTACAATGAGCAGTTCTTC
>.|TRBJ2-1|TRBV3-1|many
CASSHYRDNEQFF
TGTGCCAGCAGCCACTACAGGGACAATGAGCAGTTCTTC
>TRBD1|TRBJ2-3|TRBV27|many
CASSLSQGNPADTQYF
TGTGCCAGCAGTCTATCACAGGGGAACCCAGCAGATACGCAGTATTTT
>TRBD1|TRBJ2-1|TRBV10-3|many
CAIRPGQGHNEQFF
TGTGCCATCAGGCCGGGACAGGGCCACAATGAGCAGTTCTTC
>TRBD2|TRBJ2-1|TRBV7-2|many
CASSLLAGGPRNEQFF
TGTGCCAGCAGCTTACTAGCGGGAGGGCCGCGGAATGAGCAGTTCTTC
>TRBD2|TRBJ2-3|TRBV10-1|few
CASSEGGSRADTQYF
TGCGCCAGCAGTGAAGGCGGGAGTCGGGCAGATACGCAGTATTTT
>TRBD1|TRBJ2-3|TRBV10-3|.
CAISSVTGAWRDTQYF
TGTGCCATCAGTTCGGTGACAGGGGCATGGAGAGATACGCAGTATTTT
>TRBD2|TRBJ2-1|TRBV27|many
CASSSLAREWKFF
TGTGCCAGCAGTTCCCTCGCGCGGGAGTGGAAGTTCTTC
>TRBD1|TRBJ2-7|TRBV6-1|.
CASVSQGGPYEQYF
TGTGCCAGTGTCAGCCAAGGGGGCCCCTACGAGCAGTACTTC
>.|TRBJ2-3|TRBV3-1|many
CASSQFFEAGQGDTQYF
TGTGCCAGCAGCCAATTCTTCGAGGCCGGCCAAGGTGATACGCAGTATTTT
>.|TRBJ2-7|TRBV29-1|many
CSVESGSTSSYEQYF
TGCAGCGTTGAATCGGGCAGCACTAGCTCCTACGAGCAGTACTTC
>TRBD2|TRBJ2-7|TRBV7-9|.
CASSDSLAGGKQYF
TGTGCCAGCAGCGATTCGCTAGCGGGAGGGAAGCAGTACTTC
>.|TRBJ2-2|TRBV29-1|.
CSVRRDEGLGELFF
TGCAGCGTTCGACGGGACGAAGGATTGGGGGAGCTGTTTTTT
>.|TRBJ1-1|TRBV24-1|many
CATSASSPYTEAFF
TGTGCCACCAGTGCTTCGTCCCCTTATACTGAAGCTTTCTTT
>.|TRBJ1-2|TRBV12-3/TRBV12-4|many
CASSPGRSYGYTF
TGTGCCAGCAGTCCGGGACGCTCCTATGGCTACACCTTC
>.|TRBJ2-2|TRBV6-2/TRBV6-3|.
CASTLSGSGELFF
TGTGCCAGCACCCTTTCGGGGTCCGGGGAGCTGTTTTTT
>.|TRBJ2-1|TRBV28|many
CASSAPPPGVGQFF
TGTGCCAGCAGCGCACCTCCCCCAGGGGTCGGGCAGTTCTTC